This T cell receptor beta chain was identified during a study of T cells in Graves' hyperthyroidism and ophthalmopathy. The TCR beta CDR3 regions underwent amplification using RNA transcripts as the source. An initial round of RT-PCR targeting the TCR CDR3 relied on the HTBI primer set. TCRdb ran MiXCR on the multiplex PCR reads and lists one entry per CDR3 protein. The profile covers around 190,000 distinct CDR3 sequences, with over 15% appearing a single time and 25% to 35% taken by the ten largest. Pregnant or lactating patients were excluded, as were those with uncontrolled infection or other autoimmune disease. This clonotype has a count of ten or more. The TCR sequence derives from a woman in her forties or fifties with Graves' hyperthyroidism. Sequencing was done on a sample of blood.

As DNA, the CDR3 is TGCGCCAGCAGCTTGGTAGACAGCACCGGGGAGCTGTTTTTT. Protein product: CASSLVDSTGELFF. The chain employs TRBV5-1 and TRBJ2-2; D is perhaps TRBD1 (5 bases). Looked up from germline, CDR1 is SGHRS and CDR2 is YFSETQ. V shed 0 bases and J shed 4 bases, with 7 bases lying between them. The CDR3 runs to 14 residues.